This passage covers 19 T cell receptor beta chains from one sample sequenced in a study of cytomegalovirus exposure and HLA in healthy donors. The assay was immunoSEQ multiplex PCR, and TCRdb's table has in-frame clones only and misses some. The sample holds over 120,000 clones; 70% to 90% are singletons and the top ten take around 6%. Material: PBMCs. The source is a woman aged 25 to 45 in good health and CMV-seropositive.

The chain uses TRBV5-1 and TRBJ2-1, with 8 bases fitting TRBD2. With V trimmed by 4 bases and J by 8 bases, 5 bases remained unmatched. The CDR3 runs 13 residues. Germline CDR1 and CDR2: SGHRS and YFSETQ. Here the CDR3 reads CASSHRGGDEQFF. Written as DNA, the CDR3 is TGCGCCAGCAGCCACCGGGGGGGCGATGAGCAGTTCTTC.

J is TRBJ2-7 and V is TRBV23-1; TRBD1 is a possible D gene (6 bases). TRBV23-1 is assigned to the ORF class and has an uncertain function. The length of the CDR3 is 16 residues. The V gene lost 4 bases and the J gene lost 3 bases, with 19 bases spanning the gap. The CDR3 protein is CASSPLRGSGYYEQYF. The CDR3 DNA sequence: TGCGCCAGCAGTCCCCTAAGGGGGTCGGGGTACTACGAGCAGTACTTC.

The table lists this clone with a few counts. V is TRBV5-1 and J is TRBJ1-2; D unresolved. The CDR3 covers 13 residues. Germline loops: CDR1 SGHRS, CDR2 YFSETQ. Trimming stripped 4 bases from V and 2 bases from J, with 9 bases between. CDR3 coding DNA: TGCGCCAGCAGCCAAACAGTGAACTATGGCTACACCTTC. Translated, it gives CASSQTVNYGYTF.

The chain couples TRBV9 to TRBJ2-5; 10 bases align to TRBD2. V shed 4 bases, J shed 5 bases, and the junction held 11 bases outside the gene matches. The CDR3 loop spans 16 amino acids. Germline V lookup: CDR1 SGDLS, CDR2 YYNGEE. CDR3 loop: CASSPDSGGQKETQYF. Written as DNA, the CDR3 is TGTGCCAGCAGCCCAGATAGCGGGGGGCAAAAGGAGACCCAGTACTTC.

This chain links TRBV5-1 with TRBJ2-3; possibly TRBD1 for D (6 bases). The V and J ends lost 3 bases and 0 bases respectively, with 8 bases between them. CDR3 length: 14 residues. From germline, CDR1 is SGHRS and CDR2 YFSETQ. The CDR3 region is CASSSTGSTDTQYF. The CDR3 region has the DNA TGCGCCAGCAGCTCCACAGGGAGCACAGATACGCAGTATTTT.

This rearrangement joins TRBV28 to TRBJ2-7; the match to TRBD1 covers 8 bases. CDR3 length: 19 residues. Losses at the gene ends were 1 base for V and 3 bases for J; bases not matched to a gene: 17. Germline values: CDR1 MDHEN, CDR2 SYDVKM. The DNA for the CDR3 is TGTGCCAGCAGTTTATTTTTTGTTGGGGGGACAGGACGAGACTACGAGCAGTACTTC. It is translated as CASSLFFVGGTGRDYEQYF.

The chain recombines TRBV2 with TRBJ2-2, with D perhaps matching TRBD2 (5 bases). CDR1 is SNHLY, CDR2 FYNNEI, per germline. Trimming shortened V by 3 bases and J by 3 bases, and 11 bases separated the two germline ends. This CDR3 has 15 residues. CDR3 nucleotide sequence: TGTGCCAGCAGTGACCAAGGGAGTCACACCGGGGAGCTGTTTTTT. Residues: CASSDQGSHTGELFF. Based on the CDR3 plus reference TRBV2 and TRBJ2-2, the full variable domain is EPEVTQTPSHQVTQMGQEVILRCVPISNHLYFYWYRQILGQKVEFLVSFYNNEISEKSEIFDDQFSVERPDGSNFTLKIRSTKLEDSAMYFCASSDQGSHTGELFFGEGSRLTVL.

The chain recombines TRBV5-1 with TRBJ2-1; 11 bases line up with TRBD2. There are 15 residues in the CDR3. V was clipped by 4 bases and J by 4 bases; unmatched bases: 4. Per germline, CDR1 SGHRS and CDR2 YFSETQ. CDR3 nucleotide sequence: TGCGCCAGCAGCGAGATAGCGGGGGGGTACAATGAGCAGTTCTTC. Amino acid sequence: CASSEIAGGYNEQFF. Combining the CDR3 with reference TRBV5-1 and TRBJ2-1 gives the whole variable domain KAGVTQTPRYLIKTRGQQVTLSCSPISGHRSVSWYQQTPGQGLQFLFEYFSETQRNKGNFPGRFSGRQFSNSRSEMNVSTLELGDSALYLCASSEIAGGYNEQFFGPGTRLTVL.

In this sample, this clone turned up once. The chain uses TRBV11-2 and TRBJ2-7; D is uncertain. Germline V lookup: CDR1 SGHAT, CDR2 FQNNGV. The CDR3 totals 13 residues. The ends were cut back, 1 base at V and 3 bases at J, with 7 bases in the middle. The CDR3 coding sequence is TGTGCCAGCAGCTTAGGCTACGACTACGAGCAGTACTTC. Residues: CASSLGYDYEQYF.

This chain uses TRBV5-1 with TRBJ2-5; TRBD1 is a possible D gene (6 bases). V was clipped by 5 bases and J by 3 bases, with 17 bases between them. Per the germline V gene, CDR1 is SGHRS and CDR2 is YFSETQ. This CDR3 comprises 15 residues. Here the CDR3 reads CASSFQGRMEETQYF. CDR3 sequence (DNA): TGCGCCAGCAGTTTCCAGGGGCGCATGGAAGAGACCCAGTACTTC. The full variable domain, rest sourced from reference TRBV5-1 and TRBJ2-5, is KAGVTQTPRYLIKTRGQQVTLSCSPISGHRSVSWYQQTPGQGLQFLFEYFSETQRNKGNFPGRFSGRQFSNSRSEMNVSTLELGDSALYLCASSFQGRMEETQYFGPGTRLLVL.

CDR3 amino acids: CASSPGVGEQYF. For the CDR3, the DNA is TGTGCCAGCAGCCCAGGGGTGGGCGAGCAGTACTTC. This chain uses TRBV27 with TRBJ2-7, with a weak D call TRBD1 (6 bases). This CDR3 is 12 amino acids long. Germline CDR1 reads MNHEY; CDR2 reads SMNVEV (reference sequence). Trimming shortened V by 6 bases and J by 6 bases, and 12 bases separated the two germline ends.

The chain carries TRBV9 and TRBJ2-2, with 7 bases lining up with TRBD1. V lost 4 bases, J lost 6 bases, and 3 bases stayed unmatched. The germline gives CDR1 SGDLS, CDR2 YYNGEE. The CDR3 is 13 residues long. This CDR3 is CASSQQGSGELFF. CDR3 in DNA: TGTGCCAGCAGCCAACAGGGGTCCGGGGAGCTGTTTTTT.

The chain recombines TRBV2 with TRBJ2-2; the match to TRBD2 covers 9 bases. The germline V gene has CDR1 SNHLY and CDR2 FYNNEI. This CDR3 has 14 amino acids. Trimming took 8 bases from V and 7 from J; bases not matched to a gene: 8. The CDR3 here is CASSGLASNGELFF. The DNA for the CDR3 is TGTGCCAGCTCGGGACTAGCAAGTAACGGGGAGCTGTTTTTT.

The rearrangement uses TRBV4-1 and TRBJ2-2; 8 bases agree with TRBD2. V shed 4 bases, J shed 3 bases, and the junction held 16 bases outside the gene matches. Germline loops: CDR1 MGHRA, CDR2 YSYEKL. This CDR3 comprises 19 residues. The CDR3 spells CASSPPVVGGGFHTGELFF. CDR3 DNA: TGCGCCAGCAGCCCCCCGGTGGTGGGCGGGGGGTTTCACACCGGGGAGCTGTTTTTT.

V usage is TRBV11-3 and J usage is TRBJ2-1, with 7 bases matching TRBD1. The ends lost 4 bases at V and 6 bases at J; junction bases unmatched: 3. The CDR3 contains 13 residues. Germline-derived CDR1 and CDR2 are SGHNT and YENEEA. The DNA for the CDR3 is TGTGCCAGCAGCTCGGACAGGAGCAATGAGCAGTTCTTC. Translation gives CASSSDRSNEQFF.

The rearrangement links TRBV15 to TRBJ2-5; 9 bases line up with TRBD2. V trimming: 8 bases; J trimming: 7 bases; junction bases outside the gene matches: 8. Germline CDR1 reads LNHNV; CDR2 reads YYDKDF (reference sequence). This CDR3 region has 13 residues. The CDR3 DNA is TGTGCCACCGGTAGCGGGAGTCCCCTGACCCAGTACTTC. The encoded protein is CATGSGSPLTQYF.

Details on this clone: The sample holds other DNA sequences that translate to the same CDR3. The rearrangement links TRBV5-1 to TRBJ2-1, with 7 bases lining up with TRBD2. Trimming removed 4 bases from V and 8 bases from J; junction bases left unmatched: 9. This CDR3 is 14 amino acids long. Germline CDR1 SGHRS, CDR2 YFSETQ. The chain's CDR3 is CASSGGLVEDEQFF. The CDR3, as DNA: TGCGCCAGCAGCGGCGGACTAGTTGAAGATGAGCAGTTCTTC.

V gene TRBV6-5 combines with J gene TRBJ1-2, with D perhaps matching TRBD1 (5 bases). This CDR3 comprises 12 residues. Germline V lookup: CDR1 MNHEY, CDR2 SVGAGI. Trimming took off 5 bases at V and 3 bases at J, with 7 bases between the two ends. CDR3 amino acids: CASSGGYYGYTF. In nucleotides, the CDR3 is TGTGCCAGCAGTGGGGGGTACTATGGCTACACCTTC.

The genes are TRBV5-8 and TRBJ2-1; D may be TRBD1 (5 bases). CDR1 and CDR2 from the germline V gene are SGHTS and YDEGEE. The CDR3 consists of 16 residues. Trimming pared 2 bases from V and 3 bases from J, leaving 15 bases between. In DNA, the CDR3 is TGTGCCAGCAGCTTTTATCGTGGGGCGTACTACAATGAGCAGTTCTTC. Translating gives CASSFYRGAYYNEQFF.